This is a list of T cell receptor beta chains from one sample in a study of T-cell reconstitution after alpha-beta-depleted transplantation in children. TCRdb reanalysed the PCR reads using MiXCR and keeps one entry per CDR3 protein. The table records about 240,000 distinct CDR3 sequences, 25% of them present only once. The sequenced sample was PBMCs, obtained before TCRalphabeta/CD19-depleted stem cell transplant. These receptors were obtained from a girl aged 2 to 9 with Fanconi anemia, due to receive a stem cell transplant. Each CDR3 is given with its conserved first and last residue. D genes are given only for firm matches. Part of the rows lack a size; the others show once, few, many or a class for expanded clones.

d_gene	j_gene	v_gene	abundance	CDR3nt	CDR3aa
TRBD2	TRBJ2-3	TRBV20-1	few	TGCAGTGCTACGACTAGCGGGGTATATACGCAGTATTTT	CSATTSGVYTQYF
.	TRBJ2-7	TRBV5-5	.	TGTGCCAGCAGTGGACCCAAATCCTACAAGCAGTACTTC	CASSGPKSYKQYF
.	TRBJ1-1	TRBV29-1	once	TGCAGCGTCGTCCGGGCAGGGCATGGGGCTGAAGCTTTCTTT	CSVVRAGHGAEAFF
.	TRBJ1-1	TRBV29-1	.	TGCAGCGTTCACCAACGAGGGGGACACACTGAAGCTTTCTTT	CSVHQRGGHTEAFF
TRBD2	TRBJ2-1	TRBV9	few	TGTGCCAGCAGCGTACTAGCGGGAGGCGGCAATGAGCAGTTCTTC	CASSVLAGGGNEQFF
TRBD1	TRBJ2-1	TRBV7-3	.	TGTGCCAGCAGCTTAAACCCGGGACAGGGACTCAATGAGCAGTTCTTC	CASSLNPGQGLNEQFF
.	TRBJ2-7	TRBV29-1	.	TGCAGCGTTGAGGACAGTCTCTCCTACGAGCAGTACTTC	CSVEDSLSYEQYF
TRBD2	TRBJ2-3	TRBV5-1	many	TGCGCCAGCAGCTCCCGGGACTATCCGACCACAGATACGCAGTATTTT	CASSSRDYPTTDTQYF
.	TRBJ2-7	TRBV5-1	many	TGCGCCAGCAGCCAGGAACTAGCTTCCCCCTACGAGCAGTACTTC	CASSQELASPYEQYF
.	TRBJ2-7	TRBV29-1	many	TGCAGCGGCCTCCGCAGGGGAAAGGGTTCCTACGAGCAGTACTTC	CSGLRRGKGSYEQYF
TRBD1	TRBJ1-2	TRBV20-1	few	TGCAGTGCTAGAGTAAGACAGGGAGTGGACCTCTATGGCTACACCTTC	CSARVRQGVDLYGYTF
.	TRBJ1-1	TRBV20-1	.	TGCAGTGCTAGCGCACAGTCACCTTCCACTGAAGCTTTCTTT	CSASAQSPSTEAFF
TRBD2	TRBJ2-1	TRBV20-1	.	TGCAGTGCCTCACCACTAGCGGGAGCTGAGGGCCACTACAATGAGCAGTTCTTC	CSASPLAGAEGHYNEQFF
.	TRBJ2-6	TRBV28	few	TGTGCCAGCAGTACGAATACCGAATTTCCTGGGGCCAACGTCCTGACTTTC	CASSTNTEFPGANVLTF
.	TRBJ2-3	TRBV29-1	.	TGCAGCGTTAAGGACAGATCGACAGATACGCAGTATTTT	CSVKDRSTDTQYF
.	TRBJ2-5	TRBV29-1	many	TGCAGCGGGGACTTCCAAGAGACCCAGTACTTC	CSGDFQETQYF
TRBD1	TRBJ2-7	TRBV20-1	many	TGCAGTGTAGGACAGGGACACGAGCAGTACTTC	CSVGQGHEQYF
TRBD2	TRBJ2-2	TRBV4-2	.	TGTGCCAGCAGCCAAGATCTGGCGGGGGGTCTGGTCGGGGAGCTGTTTTTT	CASSQDLAGGLVGELFF
.	TRBJ2-2	TRBV24-1	.	TGTGCCACCAGTGAAGATTGGGGCACCGGGGAGCTGTTTTTT	CATSEDWGTGELFF
.	TRBJ2-7	TRBV21-1	few	TGTGCCAGCAGCAAAAGGGACGGGAACTACGAGCAGTACTTC	CASSKRDGNYEQYF
.	TRBJ2-3	TRBV29-1	many	TGCAGCGTTGCACAGGCCACAGATACGCAGTATTTT	CSVAQATDTQYF
TRBD2	TRBJ2-1	TRBV25-1	few	TGTGCCAGCAGTGAATACTATAGCGGGAGGGCCTTCTACAATGAGCAGTTCTTC	CASSEYYSGRAFYNEQFF
TRBD2	TRBJ2-1	TRBV10-2	many	TGCGCCAGCCTTGGGACTAGCGGGCGGTACAATGAGCAGTTCTTC	CASLGTSGRYNEQFF
TRBD2	TRBJ2-1	TRBV12-3/TRBV12-4	.	TGTGCCAGCAGTATCCTAGCGGGGGGTTACAATGAGCAGTTCTTC	CASSILAGGYNEQFF
TRBD2	TRBJ2-5	TRBV30	many	TGTGCCTTCTCCCCACTAGCGGGTGGGGAGACCCAGTACTTC	CAFSPLAGGETQYF
.	TRBJ2-2	TRBV11-3	.	TGTGCCAGCTGCGGGCAGAGTTTCGGGGAGCTGTTTTTT	CASCGQSFGELFF
.	TRBJ2-2	TRBV24-1	few	TGTGCCACCAGTGATTTGGACGGGGGATCGGCCGGGGAGCTGTTTTTT	CATSDLDGGSAGELFF
.	TRBJ1-2	TRBV3-1	many	TGTGCCAGCAGCCAAGATCTAGGCAGCGCACTCTATGGCTACACCTTC	CASSQDLGSALYGYTF
.	TRBJ2-7	TRBV10-3	many	TGTGCCATCAGTGATTCGGCTAGCCTTTCCTACGAGCAGTACTTC	CAISDSASLSYEQYF
.	TRBJ1-2	TRBV20-1	many	TGCAGTGCTAGAAGGGCAGGGGTTCCCTATGGCTACACCTTC	CSARRAGVPYGYTF
TRBD2	TRBJ2-5	TRBV12-3/TRBV12-4	.	TGTGCCAGCAGTCCGGGACTAGCGGACCAAGAGACCCAGTACTTC	CASSPGLADQETQYF
.	TRBJ2-3	TRBV15	.	TGTGCCACCAGCAGAGAAGGCGACTCTACGCAGTATTTT	CATSREGDSTQYF
.	TRBJ2-3	TRBV20-1	few	TGCAGTGCTAGAGGGACTAAATCTAGCACAGATACGCAGTATTTT	CSARGTKSSTDTQYF
TRBD1	TRBJ2-3	TRBV20-1	.	TGCAGTGCTTGGACAGGGGGCACAGATACGCAGTATTTT	CSAWTGGTDTQYF
.	TRBJ2-5	TRBV10-3	many	TGTGCCATCAGGGAAGAGGGTCAAGAGACCCAGTACTTC	CAIREEGQETQYF
.	TRBJ2-7	TRBV29-1	many	TGCAGCGTTGCTACCCGGTACGAGCAGTACTTC	CSVATRYEQYF
TRBD2	TRBJ2-7	TRBV12-3/TRBV12-4	many	TGTGCCACCCTAGCGGGATCGGGAGAGCAGTACTTC	CATLAGSGEQYF
.	TRBJ2-3	TRBV7-8	.	TGTGCCAGCAGCTACCACGGGAATACGCAGTATTTT	CASSYHGNTQYF
.	TRBJ2-7	TRBV10-3	few	TGTGCCATCTCTGACAGACCATTCTACGAGCAGTACTTC	CAISDRPFYEQYF
TRBD2	TRBJ2-3	TRBV12-3/TRBV12-4	few	TGTGCCAGCAGTACTAGCGGGGGGATTGATACGCAGTATTTT	CASSTSGGIDTQYF
TRBD1	TRBJ1-4	TRBV9	few	TGTGCCAGCAGCGTCGACAGGGGCTGGGGTGAAAAACTGTTTTTT	CASSVDRGWGEKLFF
TRBD2	TRBJ2-1	TRBV7-2	.	TGTGCCAGCAGCTTACCGACTAGCGGGGGTAGCTCCTACAATGAGCAGTTCTTC	CASSLPTSGGSSYNEQFF
TRBD2	TRBJ2-7	TRBV29-1	many	TGCAGCGTTGATGGGAGGGCCGGCAACGAGCAGTACTTC	CSVDGRAGNEQYF
.	TRBJ2-1	TRBV27	few	TGTGCCAGCAGTTTAGTATCAGGGGGGGCCTACAATGAGCAGTTCTTC	CASSLVSGGAYNEQFF